The next 8 T cell receptor beta chains were all read from a single sample in a study of T-cell reconstitution after alpha-beta-depleted transplantation in children. Preparation of the TCRbeta library involved a method that used unique molecular identifiers. MiXCR, run by TCRdb on the PCR reads, gives a single entry per CDR3 protein. The table includes some 220,000 distinct CDR3 sequences, under 13% detected once. The specimen was PBMCs, collected before TCRalphabeta/CD19-depleted stem cell transplant. These receptors came from a child in the first two years of life with acute myeloid leukemia, due to receive a stem cell transplant.

This clonotype came up many times. The chain links TRBV5-1 to TRBJ2-3; D uncertain. The CDR3 runs 14 residues. Trimming pared 5 bases from V and 4 bases from J, leaving 14 bases between. Germline-derived CDR1 and CDR2 are SGHRS and YFSETQ. CDR3 DNA sequence: TGCGCCAGCAGTCCCGGACCAGACGCAGATACGCAGTATTTT. This gives the protein CASSPGPDADTQYF. Full variable domain (rest looked up from reference TRBV5-1 and TRBJ2-3): KAGVTQTPRYLIKTRGQQVTLSCSPISGHRSVSWYQQTPGQGLQFLFEYFSETQRNKGNFPGRFSGRQFSNSRSEMNVSTLELGDSALYLCASSPGPDADTQYFGPGTRLTVL.

This clonotype appeared many times. V and J are TRBV20-1 and TRBJ2-3, with 9 bases matching TRBD2. CDR1 and CDR2 (germline): DFQATT, SNEGSKA (reference sequence). With 7 bases clipped from V and 0 bases from J, the junction kept 5 bases outside the gene matches. The CDR3 sequence is 14 residues long. The CDR3 DNA reads as TGCAGTGTCCCGACTAGCGGTAGCACAGATACGCAGTATTTT. The encoded protein is CSVPTSGSTDTQYF.

In its sample, this clonotype was seen many times. In DNA form, the CDR3 reads TGCAGTGCTAGAGATCCCGACAGTAATCAGCCCCAGCATTTT. Residues: CSARDPDSNQPQHF. This chain uses TRBV20-1 with TRBJ1-5, with D possibly TRBD1 on 5 matching bases. The CDR3 totals 14 residues. V was clipped by 0 bases and J by 4 bases, with 10 bases between them. Germline loops: CDR1 DFQATT, CDR2 SNEGSKA (reference sequence).

The chain combines TRBV19 with TRBJ2-7, with D tentatively TRBD2 (6 bases). Germline V gene sequence: CDR1 LNHDA, CDR2 SQIVND (reference sequence). V was clipped by 5 bases and J by 3 bases, with 14 bases between them. The CDR3 is 14 residues long. CDR3 amino acids: CASSPSISGYEQYF. CDR3 DNA: TGTGCCAGTAGTCCCTCGATTAGCGGCTACGAGCAGTACTTC.

This clonotype was seen a handful of times. The V gene is TRBV7-1, the J gene TRBJ2-1, with 8 bases fitting TRBD1. TRBV7-1 is an ORF, and what it does is uncertain. J lost 8 bases, V lost 3 bases, and 6 bases had no gene match. The CDR3 has 14 residues. The CDR3 sequence is CASSSSQGVDEQFF. The CDR3 DNA reads as TGTGCCAGCAGCTCGTCACAGGGGGTCGATGAGCAGTTCTTC.

J is TRBJ2-3 and V is TRBV28, with D unclear. Germline CDR1 reads MDHEN; CDR2 reads SYDVKM. The CDR3 is 14 residues long. Trimming shortened V by 5 bases and J by 2 bases, and 11 bases separated the two germline ends. DNA for the CDR3: TGTGCCAGCAGTCCCTCTCCCATCACAGATACGCAGTATTTT. Protein sequence: CASSPSPITDTQYF.

Ten or more counts support this clonotype. The genes are TRBV20-1 and TRBJ2-7, with TRBD2 matching over 12 bases. The CDR3 length is 13 residues. From germline, CDR1 is DFQATT and CDR2 SNEGSKA (reference sequence). J gave up 2 bases and V 4 bases, and 0 bases lay outside the gene matches. Here the CDR3 DNA reads TGCAGTGCTACTAGCGGGAGGGCCTACGAGCAGTACTTC. Amino acids: CSATSGRAYEQYF.

This clonotype was counted many times. V and J are TRBV3-1 and TRBJ2-2; the D is unclear. The germline V gene has CDR1 LGHDT and CDR2 YNNKEL (reference sequence). The CDR3 loop spans 14 amino acids. The V gene lost 4 bases and the J gene lost 7 bases, with 13 bases spanning the gap. CDR3 DNA: TGTGCCAGCAGCCCGAGCGACACCCACGGGGAGCTGTTTTTT. It translates to CASSPSDTHGELFF. Full variable domain (missing parts from reference TRBV3-1 and TRBJ2-2): DTAVSQTPKYLVTQMGNDKSIKCEQNLGHDTMYWYKQDSKKFLKIMFSYNNKELIINETVPNRFSPKSPDKAHLNLHINSLELGDSAVYFCASSPSDTHGELFFGEGSRLTVL.